The 2 T cell receptor beta chains listed next were all sequenced from one sample in a study of CD8+ T cells in alopecia areata (dated 2018 in TCRdb). Library preparation employed the immunoSEQ multiplex PCR assay. For TCR sequencing, RNA was extracted from every sample and reverse transcribed into cDNA to serve as template. TCRdb limited this immuneACCESS table to in-frame rearrangements with V and J called. A share of clones is missing; checked studies link under half to unresolved V genes, and the rest is unexplained. This sample has about 140,000 clones in its table, and roughly 60% of those were observed once. The ten biggest clones cover approximately 4.3% of the sample. Sequenced input: CD4+ T cells sorted from blood. These receptors all stem from a human donor in good health.

This clone appeared once. V is TRBV15 and J is TRBJ1-4, with D possibly being TRBD1 (6 bases). V lost 1 base to trimming and J lost 8 bases, with 11 bases between them. Germline CDR1 and CDR2: LNHNV and YYDKDF (reference sequence). There are 14 residues in the CDR3. CDR3 nucleotide sequence: TGTGCCACCAGCAGAGCGACAGGTGTGGAAAAACTGTTTTTT. Residues: CATSRATGVEKLFF.

The chain links TRBV6-5 to TRBJ2-1, with 9 bases aligning to TRBD2. The CDR3 sequence is 15 residues long. Per germline, CDR1 MNHEY and CDR2 SVGAGI. Trimming cost V 6 bases and J 4 bases; bases outside gene matches: 7. CDR3 loop: CASSRSGGPYNEQFF. CDR3 DNA: TGTGCCAGCAGCCGTAGCGGGGGACCGTACAATGAGCAGTTCTTC.